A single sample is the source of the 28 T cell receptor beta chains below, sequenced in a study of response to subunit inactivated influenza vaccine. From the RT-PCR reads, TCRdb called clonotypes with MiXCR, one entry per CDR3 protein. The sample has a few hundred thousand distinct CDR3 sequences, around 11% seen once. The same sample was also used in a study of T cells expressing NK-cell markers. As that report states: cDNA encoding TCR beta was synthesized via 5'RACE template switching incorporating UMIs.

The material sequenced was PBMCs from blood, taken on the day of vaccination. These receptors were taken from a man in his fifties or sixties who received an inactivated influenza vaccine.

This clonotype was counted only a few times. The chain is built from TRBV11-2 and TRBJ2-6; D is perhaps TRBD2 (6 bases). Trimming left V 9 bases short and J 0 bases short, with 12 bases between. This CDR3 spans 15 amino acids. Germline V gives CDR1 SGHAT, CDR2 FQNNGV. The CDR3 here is CASLQAGSGANVLTF. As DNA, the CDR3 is TGTGCCAGTCTCCAAGCGGGCTCTGGGGCCAACGTCCTGACTTTC.

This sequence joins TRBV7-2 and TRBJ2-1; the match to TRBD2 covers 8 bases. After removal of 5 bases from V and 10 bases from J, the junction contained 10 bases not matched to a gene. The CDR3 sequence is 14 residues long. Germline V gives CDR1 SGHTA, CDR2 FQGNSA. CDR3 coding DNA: TGTGCCAGCAGCCCGACTAGCGTGGGGGGGGAGCAGTTCTTC. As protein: CASSPTSVGGEQFF.

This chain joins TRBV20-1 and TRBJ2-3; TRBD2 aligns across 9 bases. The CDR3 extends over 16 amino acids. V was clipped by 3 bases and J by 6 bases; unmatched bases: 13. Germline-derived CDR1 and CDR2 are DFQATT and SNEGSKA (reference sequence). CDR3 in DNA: TGCAGTGCTAGGACCTGGCGGGAGGGCCCGAGCGATACGCAGTATTTT. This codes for CSARTWREGPSDTQYF.

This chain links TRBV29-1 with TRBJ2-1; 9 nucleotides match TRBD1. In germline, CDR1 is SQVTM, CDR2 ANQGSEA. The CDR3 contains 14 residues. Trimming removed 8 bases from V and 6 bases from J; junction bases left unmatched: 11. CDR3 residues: CSSGQGFGGNEQFF. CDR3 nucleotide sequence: TGCAGCTCCGGACAGGGGTTCGGAGGCAATGAGCAGTTCTTC.

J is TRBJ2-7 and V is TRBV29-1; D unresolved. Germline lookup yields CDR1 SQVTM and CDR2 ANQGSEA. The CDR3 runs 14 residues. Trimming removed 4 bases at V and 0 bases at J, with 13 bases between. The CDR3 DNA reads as TGCAGCGTTGCGAACAGCCTTACCTCCTACGAGCAGTACTTC. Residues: CSVANSLTSYEQYF.

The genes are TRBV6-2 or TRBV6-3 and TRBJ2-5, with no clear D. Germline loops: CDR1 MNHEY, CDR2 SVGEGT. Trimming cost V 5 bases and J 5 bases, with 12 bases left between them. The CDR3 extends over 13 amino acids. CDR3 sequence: CASSPQPPETQYF. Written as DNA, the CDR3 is TGTGCCAGCAGTCCTCAACCCCCGGAGACCCAGTACTTC.

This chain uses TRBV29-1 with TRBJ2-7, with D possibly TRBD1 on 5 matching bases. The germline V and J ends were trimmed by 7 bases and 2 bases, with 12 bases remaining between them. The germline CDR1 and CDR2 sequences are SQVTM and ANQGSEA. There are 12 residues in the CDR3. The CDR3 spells CSARTQTYEQYF. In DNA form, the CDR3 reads TGCAGCGCTAGGACACAGACCTACGAGCAGTACTTC.

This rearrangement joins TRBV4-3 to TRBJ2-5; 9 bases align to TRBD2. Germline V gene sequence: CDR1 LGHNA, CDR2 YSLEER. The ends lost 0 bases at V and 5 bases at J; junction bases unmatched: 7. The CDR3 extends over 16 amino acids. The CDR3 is CASSQDPAGGTETQYF. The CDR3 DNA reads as TGCGCCAGCAGCCAAGACCCAGCGGGGGGAACTGAGACCCAGTACTTC.

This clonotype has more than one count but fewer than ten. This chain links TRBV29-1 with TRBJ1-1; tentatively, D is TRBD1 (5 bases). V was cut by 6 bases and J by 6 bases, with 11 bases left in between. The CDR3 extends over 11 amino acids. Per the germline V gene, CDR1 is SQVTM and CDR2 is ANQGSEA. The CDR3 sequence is CSVLRGAEAFF. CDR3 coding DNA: TGCAGCGTCCTCCGAGGGGCTGAAGCTTTCTTT.

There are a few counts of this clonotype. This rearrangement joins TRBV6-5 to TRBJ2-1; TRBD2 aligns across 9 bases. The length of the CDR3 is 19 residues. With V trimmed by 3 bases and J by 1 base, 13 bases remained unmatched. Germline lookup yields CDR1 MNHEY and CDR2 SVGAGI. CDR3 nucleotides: TGTGCCAGCAGTTATAAGGTGGCGGGGGGGCCCCCGTCCTACAATGAGCAGTTCTTC. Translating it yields CASSYKVAGGPPSYNEQFF.

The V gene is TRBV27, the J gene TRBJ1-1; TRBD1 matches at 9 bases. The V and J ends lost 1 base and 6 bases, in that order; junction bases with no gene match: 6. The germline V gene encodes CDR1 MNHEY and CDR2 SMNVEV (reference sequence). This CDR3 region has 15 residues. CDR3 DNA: TGTGCCAGCAGTTTATACCCCGGGACAGGGTCTGAAGCTTTCTTT. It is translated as CASSLYPGTGSEAFF.

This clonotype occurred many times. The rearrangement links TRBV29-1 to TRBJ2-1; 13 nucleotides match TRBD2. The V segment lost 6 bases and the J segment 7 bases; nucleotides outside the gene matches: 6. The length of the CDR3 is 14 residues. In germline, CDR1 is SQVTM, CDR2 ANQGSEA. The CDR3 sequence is CSVFRTSGSNEQFF. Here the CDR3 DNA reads TGCAGCGTCTTCCGGACTAGCGGGAGTAATGAGCAGTTCTTC.

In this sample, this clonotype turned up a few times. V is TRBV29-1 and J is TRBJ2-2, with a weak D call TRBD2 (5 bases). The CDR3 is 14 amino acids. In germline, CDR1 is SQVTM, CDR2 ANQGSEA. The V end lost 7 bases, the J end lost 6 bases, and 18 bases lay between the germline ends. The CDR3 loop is CSARGQDRSGELFF. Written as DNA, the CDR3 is TGCAGCGCCCGCGGGCAGGACCGGTCCGGGGAGCTGTTTTTT.

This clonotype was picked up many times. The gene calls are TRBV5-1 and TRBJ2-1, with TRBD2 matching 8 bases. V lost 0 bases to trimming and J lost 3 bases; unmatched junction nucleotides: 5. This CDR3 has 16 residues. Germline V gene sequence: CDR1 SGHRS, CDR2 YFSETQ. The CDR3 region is CASSLDGRAYYNEQFF. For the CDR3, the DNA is TGCGCCAGCAGCTTGGACGGGAGGGCCTACTACAATGAGCAGTTCTTC.

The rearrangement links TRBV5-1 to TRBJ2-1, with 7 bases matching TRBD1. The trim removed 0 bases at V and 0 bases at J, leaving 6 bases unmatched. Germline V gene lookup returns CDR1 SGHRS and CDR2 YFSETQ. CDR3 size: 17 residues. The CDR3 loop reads CASSLGRGGISYNEQFF. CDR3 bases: TGCGCCAGCAGCTTGGGCAGAGGGGGCATCTCCTACAATGAGCAGTTCTTC.

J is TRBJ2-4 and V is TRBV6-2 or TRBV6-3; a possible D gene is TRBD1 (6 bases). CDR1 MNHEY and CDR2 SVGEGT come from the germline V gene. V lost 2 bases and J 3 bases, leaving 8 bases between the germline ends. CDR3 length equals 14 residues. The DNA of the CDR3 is TGTGCCAGCAGTTACGGGGACAACAAAAACATTCAGTACTTC. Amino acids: CASSYGDNKNIQYF.

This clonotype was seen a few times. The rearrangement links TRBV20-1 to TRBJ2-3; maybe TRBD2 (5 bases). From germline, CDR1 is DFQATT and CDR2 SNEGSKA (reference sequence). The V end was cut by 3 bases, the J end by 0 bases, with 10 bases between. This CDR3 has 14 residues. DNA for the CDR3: TGCAGTGCTAGGCACAGCGGTAGCACAGATACGCAGTATTTT. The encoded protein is CSARHSGSTDTQYF.

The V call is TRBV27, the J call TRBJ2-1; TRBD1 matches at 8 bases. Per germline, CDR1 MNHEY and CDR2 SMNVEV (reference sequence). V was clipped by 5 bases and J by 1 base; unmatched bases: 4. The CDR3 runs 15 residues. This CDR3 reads CASSPWTGSYNEQFF. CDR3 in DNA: TGTGCCAGCAGTCCGTGGACAGGGTCCTACAATGAGCAGTTCTTC.

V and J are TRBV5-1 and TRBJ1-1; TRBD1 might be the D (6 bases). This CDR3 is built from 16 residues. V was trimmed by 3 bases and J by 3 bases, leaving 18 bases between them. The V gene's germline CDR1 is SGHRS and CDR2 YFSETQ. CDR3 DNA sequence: TGCGCCAGCAGCTGGGGACATGGTAAGGGTCACACTGAAGCTTTCTTT. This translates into CASSWGHGKGHTEAFF.

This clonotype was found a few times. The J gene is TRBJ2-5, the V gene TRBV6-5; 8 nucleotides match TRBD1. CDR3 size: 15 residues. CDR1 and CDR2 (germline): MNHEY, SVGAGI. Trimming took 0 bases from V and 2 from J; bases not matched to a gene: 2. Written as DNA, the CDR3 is TGTGCCAGCAGTTACTCTCAGGGGGCGCAAGAGACCCAGTACTTC. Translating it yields CASSYSQGAQETQYF.

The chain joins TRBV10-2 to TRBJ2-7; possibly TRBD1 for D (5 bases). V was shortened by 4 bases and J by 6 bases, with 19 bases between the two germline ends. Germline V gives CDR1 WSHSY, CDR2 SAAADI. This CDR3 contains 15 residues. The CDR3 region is CASSGSWTQASEQYF. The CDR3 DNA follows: TGCGCCAGCAGTGGTAGTTGGACACAGGCCTCCGAGCAGTACTTC.

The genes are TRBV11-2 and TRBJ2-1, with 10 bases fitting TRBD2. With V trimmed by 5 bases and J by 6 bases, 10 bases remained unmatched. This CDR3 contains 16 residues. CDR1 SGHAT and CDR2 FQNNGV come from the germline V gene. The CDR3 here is CASSPRSGGASNEQFF. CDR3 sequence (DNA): TGTGCCAGCAGCCCAAGGAGCGGGGGGGCGTCCAATGAGCAGTTCTTC.

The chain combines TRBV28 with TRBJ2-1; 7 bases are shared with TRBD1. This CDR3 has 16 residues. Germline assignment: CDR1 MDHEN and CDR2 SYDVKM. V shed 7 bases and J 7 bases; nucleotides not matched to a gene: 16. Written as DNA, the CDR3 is TGTGCCAGCATTAATTTAGGGAACAGGGGTGGAAATGAGCAGTTCTTC. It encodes CASINLGNRGGNEQFF.

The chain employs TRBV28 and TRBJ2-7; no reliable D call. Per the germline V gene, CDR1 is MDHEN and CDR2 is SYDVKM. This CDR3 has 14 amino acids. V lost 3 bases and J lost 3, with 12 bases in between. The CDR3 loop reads CASSFRRRNYEQYF. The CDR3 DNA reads TGTGCCAGCAGTTTCCGCAGGCGAAACTACGAGCAGTACTTC.

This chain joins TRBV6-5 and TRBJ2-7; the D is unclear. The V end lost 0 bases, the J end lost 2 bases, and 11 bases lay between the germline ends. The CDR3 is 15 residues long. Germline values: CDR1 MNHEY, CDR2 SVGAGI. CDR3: CASSYSASPTYEQYF. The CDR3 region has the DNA TGTGCCAGCAGTTACTCGGCTAGTCCTACCTACGAGCAGTACTTC.

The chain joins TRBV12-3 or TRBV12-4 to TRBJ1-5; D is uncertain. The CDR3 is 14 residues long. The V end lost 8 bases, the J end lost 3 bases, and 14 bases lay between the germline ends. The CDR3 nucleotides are TGTGCCAGCTCCCATGGCAGTAACAATCAGCCCCAGCATTTT. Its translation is CASSHGSNNQPQHF.

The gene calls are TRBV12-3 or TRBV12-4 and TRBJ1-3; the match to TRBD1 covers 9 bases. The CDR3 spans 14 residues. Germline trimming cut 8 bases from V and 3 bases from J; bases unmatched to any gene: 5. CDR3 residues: CASHTGGLGNTIYF. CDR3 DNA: TGTGCCAGCCATACAGGGGGCCTTGGAAACACCATATATTTT.

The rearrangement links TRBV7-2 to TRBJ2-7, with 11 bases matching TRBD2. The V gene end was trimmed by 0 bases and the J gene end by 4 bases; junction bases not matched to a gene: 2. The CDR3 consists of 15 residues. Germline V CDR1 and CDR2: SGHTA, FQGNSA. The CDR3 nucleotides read TGTGCCAGCAGCTTAGCCGGGACTAGCGGATACGAGCAGTACTTC. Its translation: CASSLAGTSGYEQYF.